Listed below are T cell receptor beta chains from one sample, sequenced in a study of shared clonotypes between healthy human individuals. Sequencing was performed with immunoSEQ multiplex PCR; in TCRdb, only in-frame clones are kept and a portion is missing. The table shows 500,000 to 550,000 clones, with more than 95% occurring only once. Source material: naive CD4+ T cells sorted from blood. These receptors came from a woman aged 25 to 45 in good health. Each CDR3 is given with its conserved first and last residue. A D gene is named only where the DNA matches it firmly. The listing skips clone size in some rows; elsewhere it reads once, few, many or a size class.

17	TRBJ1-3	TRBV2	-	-	CASSRLRQGRSGNTIYF	TGTGCCAGCAGCCGGCTTCGGCAGGGACGCTCTGGAAACACCATATATTTT
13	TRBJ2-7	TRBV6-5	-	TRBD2	CASSYTSGIEQYF	TGTGCCAGCAGTTACACTAGCGGGATCGAGCAGTACTTC
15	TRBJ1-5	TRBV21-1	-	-	CASSNGGQGAQPQHF	TGTGCCAGCAGCAACGGGGGACAGGGGGCACAGCCCCAGCATTTT
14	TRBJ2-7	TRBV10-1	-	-	CASSPRHRGYEQYF	TGCGCCAGCAGTCCTAGACACCGAGGGTACGAGCAGTACTTC
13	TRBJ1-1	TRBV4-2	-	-	CASSQDSLPQAFF	TGTGCCAGCAGCCAAGACAGCTTACCCCAAGCTTTCTTT
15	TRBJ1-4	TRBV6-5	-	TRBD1	CASSYSGQRHEKLFF	TGTGCCAGCAGTTACTCGGGACAGCGGCATGAAAAACTGTTTTTT
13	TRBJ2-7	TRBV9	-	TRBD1	CASSPDRDGEQYF	TGTGCCAGCTCACCCGACAGGGACGGCGAGCAGTACTTC
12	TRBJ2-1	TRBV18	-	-	CASSPERDRQFF	TGTGCCAGCTCACCCGAGAGGGATCGGCAGTTCTTC
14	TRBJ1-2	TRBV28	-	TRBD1	CASSLDRVVVGYTF	TGTGCCAGCAGTTTAGACAGGGTGGTGGTTGGCTACACCTTC
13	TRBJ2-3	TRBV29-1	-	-	CSVGPPAIGTQYF	TGCAGCGTGGGGCCACCGGCGATAGGTACGCAGTATTTT
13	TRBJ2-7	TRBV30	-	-	CAWSAPGPYEQYF	TGTGCCTGGAGCGCTCCCGGGCCCTACGAGCAGTACTTC
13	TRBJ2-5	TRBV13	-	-	CASSLAPLETQYF	TGTGCCAGCAGCTTAGCCCCACTAGAGACCCAGTACTTC
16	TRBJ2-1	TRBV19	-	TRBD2	CASSPGLAGGLNEQFF	TGTGCCAGTAGTCCCGGACTAGCGGGAGGGCTCAATGAGCAGTTCTTC
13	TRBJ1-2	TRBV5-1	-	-	CASSIGQMNGYTF	TGCGCCAGCAGCATAGGACAGATGAATGGCTACACCTTC
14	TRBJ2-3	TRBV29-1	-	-	CSVEVRASGDTQYF	TGCAGCGTTGAAGTGAGGGCTAGTGGAGATACGCAGTATTTT
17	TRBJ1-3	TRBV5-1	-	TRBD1	CASSLGQGPSSGNTIYF	TGCGCCAGCAGCTTGGGACAGGGGCCATCCTCTGGAAACACCATATATTTT
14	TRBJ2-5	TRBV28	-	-	CASSPTTVFATQYF	TGTGCCAGCAGTCCTACGACCGTCTTTGCGACCCAGTACTTC
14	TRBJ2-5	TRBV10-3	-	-	CAISNLDTQETQYF	TGTGCCATCAGCAATTTGGACACCCAAGAGACCCAGTACTTC
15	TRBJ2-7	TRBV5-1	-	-	CASRITGTLSYEQYF	TGCGCCAGCAGGATTACCGGGACCCTCTCCTACGAGCAGTACTTC
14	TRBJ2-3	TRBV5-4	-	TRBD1	CASSWDRDTDTQYF	TGTGCCAGCAGCTGGGACAGGGACACAGATACGCAGTATTTT
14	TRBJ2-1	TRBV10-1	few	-	CASSPILTVNEQFF	TGCGCCAGCAGCCCCATCCTGACTGTCAATGAGCAGTTCTTC
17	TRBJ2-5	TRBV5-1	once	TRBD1	CASSLKGQGRVEETQYF	TGCGCCAGCAGCTTGAAAGGACAGGGTCGGGTGGAAGAGACCCAGTACTTC
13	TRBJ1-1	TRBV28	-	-	CASSGVGNTEAFF	TGTGCCAGCAGTGGGGTGGGGAACACTGAAGCTTTCTTT
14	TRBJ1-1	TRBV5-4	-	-	CASSLEAQNTEAFF	TGTGCCAGCAGCTTGGAAGCGCAGAACACTGAAGCTTTCTTT
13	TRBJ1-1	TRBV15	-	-	CATSRSTNTEAFF	TGTGCCACCAGCAGATCAACGAACACTGAAGCTTTCTTT
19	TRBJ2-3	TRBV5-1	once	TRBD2	CASRGGTSGARRFTDTQYF	TGCGCCAGCAGGGGCGGGACTAGCGGAGCTCGGCGGTTCACAGATACGCAGTATTTT
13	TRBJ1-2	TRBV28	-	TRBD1	CASSSGQHYGYTF	TGTGCCAGCAGCTCGGGACAGCATTATGGCTACACCTTC
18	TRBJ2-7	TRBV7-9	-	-	CASSLASVRDSPAYEQYF	TGTGCCAGCAGCTTAGCGAGTGTGCGGGACAGCCCAGCCTACGAGCAGTACTTC
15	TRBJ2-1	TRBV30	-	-	CAWSLWTGSYNEQFF	TGTGCCTGGAGTCTCTGGACTGGCTCCTACAATGAGCAGTTCTTC
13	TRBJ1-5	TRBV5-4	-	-	CASSYQGGQPQHF	TGTGCCAGCAGTTACCAGGGAGGTCAGCCCCAGCATTTT
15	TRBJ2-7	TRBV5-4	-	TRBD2	CASSLGLAGSREQYF	TGTGCCAGCAGCTTGGGACTAGCGGGGAGCCGCGAGCAGTACTTC
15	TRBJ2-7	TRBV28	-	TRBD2	CASSWASGPSYEQYF	TGTGCCAGCAGTTGGGCTAGCGGACCCTCCTACGAGCAGTACTTC
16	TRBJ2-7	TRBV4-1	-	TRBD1	CASSQTYRTGAYEQYF	TGCGCCAGCAGCCAAACTTATAGGACAGGGGCCTACGAGCAGTACTTC
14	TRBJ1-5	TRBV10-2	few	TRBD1	CASSPDRGDQPQHF	TGCGCCAGCAGCCCGGACAGGGGAGATCAGCCCCAGCATTTT
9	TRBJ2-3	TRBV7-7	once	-	CASSLAAPF	TGTGCCAGCAGCTTAGCGGCTCCTTTT
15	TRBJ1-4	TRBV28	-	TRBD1	CASSLAAQGDEKLFF	TGTGCCAGCAGTTTAGCAGCACAGGGGGATGAAAAACTGTTTTTT
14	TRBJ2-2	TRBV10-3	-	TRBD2	CAISDLADTGELFF	TGTGCCATCAGTGATCTAGCGGACACCGGGGAGCTGTTTTTT
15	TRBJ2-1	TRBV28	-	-	CASSLREMVRNEQFF	TGTGCCAGCAGTTTAAGAGAAATGGTCCGGAATGAGCAGTTCTTC
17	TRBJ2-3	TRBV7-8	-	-	CASSHEGVLARTDTQYF	TGTGCCAGCAGCCATGAGGGGGTTCTGGCGCGCACAGATACGCAGTATTTT
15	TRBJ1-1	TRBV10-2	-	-	CASSEPGGFQGEAFF	TGCGCCAGCAGTGAGCCGGGAGGGTTCCAGGGTGAAGCTTTCTTT